One and the same sample provided the 12 T cell receptor beta chains below, sequenced in a study of blood T cell repertoires in COVID-19. Sequencing was performed with immunoSEQ multiplex PCR; in TCRdb, only in-frame clones are kept and a portion is missing. The data show roughly 190,000 clones, roughly 94% seen once. Sequencing was carried out using peripheral blood. The receptors here all came from a man between 25 and 39 years old with COVID-19, enrolled during active disease.

As for this clone: This specimen includes other DNA sequences encoding the same CDR3. This chain connects TRBV3-1 (or the pseudogene TRBV3-2) to TRBJ2-2; D might be TRBD1 (6 bases). Germline-derived CDR1 and CDR2 are LGHDT and YNNKEL (reference sequence). Between the trimmed V and J ends, which lost 1 base and 5 bases, there was a span of 8 bases. This CDR3 region has 14 residues. The CDR3 region has the DNA TGTGCCAGCAGCCAAGTAGGGGGTACCGGGGAGCTGTTTTTT. As protein: CASSQVGGTGELFF.

V and J are TRBV29-1 and TRBJ1-1; perhaps TRBD1 as D (6 bases). The V gene lost 6 bases and the J gene lost 4 bases, with 15 bases spanning the gap. The CDR3 has 13 residues. Germline V gives CDR1 SQVTM, CDR2 ANQGSEA. CDR3 loop: CSVRLGGGTEAFF. In DNA form, the CDR3 reads TGCAGCGTCCGACTGGGAGGGGGCACTGAAGCTTTCTTT.

J is TRBJ1-5 and V is TRBV3-1 (or the pseudogene TRBV3-2); 8 bases line up with TRBD1. V lost 3 bases, J lost 7 bases, and 5 bases stayed unmatched. Germline lookup yields CDR1 LGHDT and CDR2 YNNKEL (reference sequence). The CDR3 has 14 residues. CDR3 region: CASSQDRVYQPQHF. DNA for the CDR3: TGTGCCAGCAGCCAGGACAGGGTGTACCAGCCCCAGCATTTT.

The chain employs TRBV10-3 and TRBJ1-2; D is possibly TRBD1 (6 bases). This CDR3 region has 14 residues. Germline loops: CDR1 ENHRY, CDR2 SYGVKD. The V and J ends lost 3 bases and 8 bases respectively, with 16 bases between them. CDR3 protein: CAISDGGSRGGYTF. Here the CDR3 DNA reads TGTGCCATCAGTGACGGGGGGAGCAGGGGCGGCTACACCTTC.

The chain has TRBV15 and TRBJ1-2, with unresolved D. V was shortened by 4 bases and J by 7 bases, with 10 bases between the two germline ends. The CDR3 spans 12 residues. Germline CDR1 is LNHNV and CDR2 is YYDKDF (reference sequence). This chain's CDR3 is CATSIEVGGYTF. The CDR3 bases are TGTGCCACCAGCATAGAGGTCGGTGGCTACACCTTC.

This chain joins TRBV9 and TRBJ2-7; tentative D call: TRBD1 (5 bases). V shed 4 bases and J shed 0 bases, with 14 bases lying between them. From germline, CDR1 is SGDLS and CDR2 YYNGEE. The CDR3 length is 15 residues. In nucleotides, the CDR3 is TGTGCCAGCAGCCCGACAGCGCGAAGCTCCTACGAGCAGTACTTC. This codes for CASSPTARSSYEQYF. Based on the CDR3 plus reference TRBV9 and TRBJ2-7, the full variable domain is DSGVTQTPKHLITATGQRVTLRCSPRSGDLSVYWYQQSLDQGLQFLIQYYNGEERAKGNILERFSAQQFPDLHSELNLSSLELGDSALYFCASSPTARSSYEQYFGPGTRLTVT.

This chain uses TRBV7-9 with TRBJ1-3; perhaps TRBD1 as D (5 bases). The V end lost 5 bases, the J end lost 2 bases, and 13 bases lay between the germline ends. The germline CDR1 and CDR2 sequences are SEHNR and FQNEAQ (reference sequence). This CDR3 comprises 15 residues. CDR3 coding DNA: TGTGCCAGCAGCCCAGGCCGGGGGGCTGGAAACACCATATATTTT. Translating gives CASSPGRGAGNTIYF.

The chain's CDR3 is CASRTMNTEAFF. CDR3 nucleotide sequence: TGTGCCAGTCGTACTATGAACACTGAAGCTTTCTTT. The genes are TRBV19 and TRBJ1-1; D call uncertain. In germline, CDR1 is LNHDA, CDR2 SQIVND (reference sequence). The CDR3 contains 12 residues. The germline V and J ends were trimmed by 8 bases and 0 bases, with 7 bases remaining between them.

This chain connects TRBV19 to TRBJ1-6; 8 bases line up with TRBD1. Trimming at V came to 4 bases and at J to 7 bases, leaving 6 bases not matched to a gene. This CDR3 has 15 amino acids. Germline V gene data show CDR1 as LNHDA and CDR2 as SQIVND (reference sequence). The CDR3 nucleotides are TGTGCCAGTAGTACCGCCGGACAGGGCAATTCACCCCTCCACTTT. Translation: CASSTAGQGNSPLHF.

The chain links TRBV5-1 to TRBJ2-2, with TRBD1 as a possible D gene (6 bases). The CDR3 consists of 15 residues. From germline, CDR1 is SGHRS and CDR2 YFSETQ. V was pared by 0 bases and J by 1 base, with 7 bases between. CDR3 residues: CASSLGRGNTGELFF. In nucleotides, the CDR3 is TGCGCCAGCAGCTTGGGCAGGGGGAACACCGGGGAGCTGTTTTTT. Full variable domain (missing parts from reference TRBV5-1 and TRBJ2-2): KAGVTQTPRYLIKTRGQQVTLSCSPISGHRSVSWYQQTPGQGLQFLFEYFSETQRNKGNFPGRFSGRQFSNSRSEMNVSTLELGDSALYLCASSLGRGNTGELFFGEGSRLTVL.

The chain has TRBV5-4 and TRBJ1-2; 9 bases align to TRBD1. The CDR3 extends over 15 amino acids. The J segment lost 8 bases and the V segment lost 3 bases, leaving 11 bases of the junction unmatched. Germline V gene lookup returns CDR1 SGHNT and CDR2 YYREEE (reference sequence). The CDR3 coding sequence is TGTGCCAGCAGCTATGGGACAGGGCCCTTGGAGGGCTACACCTTC. Its translation: CASSYGTGPLEGYTF.

In the case of this clone: This same CDR3 is encoded by further DNA sequences in the sample. The chain combines TRBV5-1 with TRBJ2-7; 9 bases map to TRBD1. V dropped 0 bases and J dropped 3; count of bases not matched to a gene: 1. The CDR3 has 14 residues. Germline V CDR1 and CDR2: SGHRS, YFSETQ. CDR3: CASSLGQGGYEQYF. CDR3 sequence (DNA): TGCGCCAGCAGCTTGGGACAGGGGGGCTACGAGCAGTACTTC.